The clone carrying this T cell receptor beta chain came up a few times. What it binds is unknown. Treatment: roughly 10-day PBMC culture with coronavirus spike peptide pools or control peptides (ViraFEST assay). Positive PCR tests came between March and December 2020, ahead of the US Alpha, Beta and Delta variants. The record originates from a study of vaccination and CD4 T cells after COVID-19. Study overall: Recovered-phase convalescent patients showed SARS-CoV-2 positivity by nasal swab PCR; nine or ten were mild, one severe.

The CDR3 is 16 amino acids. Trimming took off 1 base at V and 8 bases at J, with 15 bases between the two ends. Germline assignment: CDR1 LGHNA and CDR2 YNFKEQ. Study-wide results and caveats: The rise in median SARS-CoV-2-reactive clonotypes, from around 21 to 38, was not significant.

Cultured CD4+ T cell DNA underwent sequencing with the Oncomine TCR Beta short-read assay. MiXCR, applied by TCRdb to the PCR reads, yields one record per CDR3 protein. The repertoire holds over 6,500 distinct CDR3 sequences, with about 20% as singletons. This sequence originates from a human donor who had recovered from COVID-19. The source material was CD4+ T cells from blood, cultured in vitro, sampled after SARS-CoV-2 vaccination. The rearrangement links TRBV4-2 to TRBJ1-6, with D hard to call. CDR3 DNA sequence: TGTGCCAGCAGCCAAGTGATACCGCAAGGGTATTCACCCCTCCACTTT. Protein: CASSQVIPQGYSPLHF.